This TCR beta chain came from a study of blood T cell repertoires in COVID-19. Study-wide context: There were acute and convalescent COVID-19 samples, and they came from the United States, Italy and Spain. T cells, B-cell-depleted T cells, or PBMCs provided the cDNA or gDNA that served as material.

The germline gives CDR1 LGHNA, CDR2 YSLEER. The J segment lost 4 bases and the V segment lost 4 bases, leaving 4 bases of the junction unmatched. The CDR3 totals 14 residues. In the authors' methods: Reference gene primer amplification in the assay estimated nucleated cell counts. Using immunoSEQ multiplex PCR, the repertoire was profiled, and TCRdb retains in-frame clones only, with some absent. The DNA was the basis for D and trimming; V, J and clone size are from that table. The table lists approximately 93,000 clones, roughly 88% of them singletons. This clone was observed once. Sequenced material: peripheral blood. This TCR was sampled from a man aged 45-65 years with active or convalescent COVID-19. The chain uses TRBV4-3 and TRBJ2-1; 7 bases are shared with TRBD1. The CDR3 loop is CASSRTGFYNEQFF. Written as DNA, the CDR3 is TGCGCCAGCAGCCGGACAGGATTTTACAATGAGCAGTTCTTC.